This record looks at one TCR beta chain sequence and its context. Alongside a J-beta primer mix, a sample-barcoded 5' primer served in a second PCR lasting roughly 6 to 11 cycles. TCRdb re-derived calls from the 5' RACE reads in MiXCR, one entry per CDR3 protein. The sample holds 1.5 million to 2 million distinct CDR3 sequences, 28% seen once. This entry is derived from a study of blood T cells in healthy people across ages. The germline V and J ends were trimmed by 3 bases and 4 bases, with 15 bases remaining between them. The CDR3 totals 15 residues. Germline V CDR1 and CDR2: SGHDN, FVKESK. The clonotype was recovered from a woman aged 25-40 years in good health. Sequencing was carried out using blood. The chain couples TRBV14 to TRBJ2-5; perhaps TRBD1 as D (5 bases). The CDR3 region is CASSHRASGLETQYF. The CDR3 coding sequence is TGTGCCAGCAGCCACCGGGCATCAGGGCTAGAGACCCAGTACTTC.